This record covers a single TCR beta chain. The antigen is undetermined. The sample originates from a study of CD8 T cells in ankylosing spondylitis. The study's findings and limits: Reactive arthritis synovial fluid and blood were previously reported to contain some motif variants.

TCRdb reprocessed the 5' RACE reads with MiXCR, giving one entry per CDR3 protein. The data hold 200,000 to 250,000 distinct CDR3 sequences, with about 11% observed a single time. Germline CDR1 is MNHEY and CDR2 is SVGEGT. The CDR3 is 16 amino acids. Trimming took off 7 bases at V and 0 bases at J, with 19 bases between the two ends. The sample was blood, either unsorted or a sorted T cell fraction (not recorded which). This TCR came from a male donor with ankylosing spondylitis or in good health (not recorded which). The chain joins TRBV6-2 or TRBV6-3 to TRBJ2-7; D may correspond to TRBD1 or TRBD2 (6 bases each). The CDR3 DNA sequence: TGTGCCAGCACCGAGATCGGGGGCCCAAACTCCTACGAGCAGTACTTC. This codes for CASTEIGGPNSYEQYF.